A single T cell receptor (beta chain) is shown here with its context. Other DNA sequences of this sample code for an identical CDR3. This record belongs to a study of blood T cell repertoires in COVID-19. Study summary: The United States, Italy and Spain were the sources of the acute and convalescent COVID-19 samples. Sources were T cells, B-cell-depleted T cells, or PBMCs; the material itself was cDNA or gDNA.

Authors' processing steps: The assay estimated nucleated cells by amplifying reference gene primers. Measured with immunoSEQ multiplex PCR; TCRdb has only the in-frame clones, and not every one. The V and J calls and clone size come from that table; D and trimming were worked out from the DNA. The sample yields roughly 250,000 clones, 80% to 90% seen once. J lost 1 base, V lost 1 base, and 3 bases had no gene match. The CDR3 loop spans 15 amino acids. The germline gives CDR1 GTSNPN, CDR2 SVGIG (reference sequence). The receptor comes from a woman aged 45-60 years with acute or convalescent COVID-19. The chain combines TRBV30 with TRBJ2-5; 10 nucleotides line up with TRBD2. The specimen sequenced was peripheral blood. Here the CDR3 DNA reads TGTGCCTGGAGTGCCGGGACTAGCGTCCAAGAGACCCAGTACTTC. It encodes CAWSAGTSVQETQYF.